These T cell receptor beta chains were read from a single sample in a study of T cell repertoires in cytomegalovirus infection. Their recognized antigens are unknown. TCRdb re-called the reads with MiXCR, one entry per CDR3 protein. The table includes about 900,000 distinct CDR3 sequences, roughly 30% detected once. Sequenced here: cultured CD8+ T cells from PBMCs, sampled from culture after CMV antigen stimulation. The receptor set was obtained from a human donor in good health (CMV status not recorded). Some clones in this sample may be carry-over from other donors' samples. Each CDR3 is given with its conserved first and last residue. D genes are given only for firm matches. Only some rows state a clone size, as once, few, many or a class for expanded clones.

>NA|NA|TRBJ1-5|TRBV6-6
CASSYSKGNSNQPQHF
TGTGCCAGCAGTTACTCGAAAGGGAATAGCAATCAGCCCCAGCATTTT
>once|TRBD1|TRBJ2-6|TRBV2
CASGGQGSGANVLTF
TGTGCCAGCGGGGGACAGGGATCAGGGGCCAACGTCCTGACTTTC
>many|NA|TRBJ2-2|TRBV7-8
CASSLVDRTRVELFF
TGTGCCAGCAGCTTAGTGGACAGAACCCGGGTCGAGCTGTTTTTT
>NA|NA|TRBJ1-5|TRBV27
CASSFPGTNQPQHF
TGTGCCAGCAGTTTCCCGGGGACCAATCAGCCCCAGCATTTT
>many|TRBD1|TRBJ1-2|TRBV7-6
CASSFDRGGGYYGYTF
TGTGCCAGCAGCTTTGATAGGGGAGGGGGCTACTATGGCTACACCTTC
>NA|TRBD2|TRBJ2-7|TRBV2
CASGLAGKSYEQYF
TGTGCCAGCGGACTAGCGGGCAAATCCTACGAGCAGTACTTC
>NA|NA|TRBJ2-4|TRBV12-5
CASGLVEPFRRAKNIQYF
TGTGCTAGTGGTTTGGTAGAACCGTTTAGGCGAGCCAAAAACATTCAGTACTTC
>NA|TRBD1|TRBJ2-7|TRBV7-9
CASSTGQGARSYEQYF
TGTGCCAGCAGCACCGGACAGGGGGCGAGGTCCTACGAGCAGTACTTC
>NA|NA|TRBJ2-7|TRBV10-2
CAGGWRGFHEQYF
TGCGCCGGAGGGTGGAGGGGGTTCCACGAGCAGTACTTC
>NA|NA|TRBJ1-1|TRBV9
CASSVAGGTNTEAFF
TGTGCCAGCAGCGTAGCGGGAGGGACGAACACTGAAGCTTTCTTT
>NA|NA|TRBJ2-1|TRBV5-1
CASSLVTSSYNEQFF
TGCGCCAGCAGCTTGGTAACGAGCTCCTACAATGAGCAGTTCTTC
>NA|NA|TRBJ1-6|TRBV27
CASSFSRKSPLHF
TGTGCCAGTAGTTTCTCCCGTAAATCACCCCTCCACTTT
>NA|NA|TRBJ2-3|TRBV6-1
CASSDRVSSSTDTQYF
TGTGCCAGCAGTGATAGAGTCAGTTCGAGCACAGATACGCAGTATTTT
>few|NA|TRBJ2-5|TRBV11-2
CASSLRMAGSETQYF
TGTGCCAGCAGCTTGAGAATGGCAGGCAGCGAGACCCAGTACTTC